This record concerns one T cell receptor (beta chain) sequence. Its antigen is still unknown. The repertoire was sequenced with immunoSEQ multiplex PCR; TCRdb's copy has only in-frame clones and lacks some. The sample records around 97,000 clones, under 95% being singletons. The sample comes from a study of graft-versus-host responses after intestinal transplantation. Overall study: Transplants given to recipients were multivisceral, liver-intestinal, or isolated intestinal. Anti-thymocyte globulin induction preceded about three years of tacrolimus and steroid maintenance in all recipients. Notes on the study in general: Graft-donor T cell macrochimerism coincided with high graft-versus-host to host-versus-graft clonal ratios in allografts. Recipient bone marrow held GvH clones, some seen earlier in ileum or blood.

The CDR3 is made up of 16 amino acids. The rearrangement links TRBV12-2 to TRBJ2-5; no check of the table's D call, TRBD1, against the DNA was made. TRBV12-2 counts as a pseudogene. This sequence was found in a human donor who received an intestinal transplant. The input for sequencing was unstimulated CD8+ T cells sorted from spleen or lymph node cells, taken before intestinal transplant. CDR3 in amino acids: CASRFKGQQGWETQYF. CDR3 in DNA: TGTGCAAGTCGCTTTAAGGGCCAGCAGGGGTGGGAGACCCAGTACTTC.